These 15 T cell receptor beta chains originate from one sample sequenced in a study of cytomegalovirus exposure and HLA in healthy donors. Clones were read by immunoSEQ multiplex PCR, and TCRdb kept only the in-frame ones, dropping some. This table has about 64,000 clones, more than 85% appearing once. The sequenced material came from PBMCs. The source of these receptors is a woman younger than 30 in good health and CMV-seronegative.

The chain is built from TRBV19 and TRBJ2-2; D is possibly TRBD1 (6 bases). The CDR3 is made up of 13 amino acids. Trimming left V 4 bases short and J 7 bases short, with 10 bases between. The germline V gene has CDR1 LNHDA and CDR2 SQIVND (reference sequence). The chain's CDR3 is CASSNRVGGELFF. The CDR3 region has the DNA TGTGCCAGTAGTAACAGGGTAGGCGGGGAGCTGTTTTTT.

The chain links TRBV10-3 to TRBJ1-2; 8 bases agree with TRBD1. The V segment lost 6 bases and the J segment 1 base; nucleotides outside the gene matches: 7. The CDR3 is 15 residues long. The germline gives CDR1 ENHRY, CDR2 SYGVKD. The CDR3 DNA is TGTGCCATCAGGGGATTGACAGGGGTTAACTATGGCTACACCTTC. As protein: CAIRGLTGVNYGYTF.

The chain links TRBV19 to TRBJ1-1; D ambiguous. Germline V gives CDR1 LNHDA, CDR2 SQIVND (reference sequence). The CDR3 has 12 residues. Deletions cut 5 bases from V and 4 bases from J, with 8 bases between. The CDR3 here is CASSSRVTEAFF. CDR3 sequence (DNA): TGTGCCAGTAGTTCCCGGGTCACTGAAGCTTTCTTT.

CDR3 coding DNA: TGTGCCAGCAGCCAAGAAGGACAGGGGGACAGCTCCTACGAGCAGTACTTC. Protein product: CASSQEGQGDSSYEQYF. The chain employs TRBV4-2 and TRBJ2-7; TRBD1 matches 10 bases. The V gene's germline CDR1 is LGHNA and CDR2 YNFKEQ. This CDR3 has 17 amino acids. The V and J ends lost 0 bases and 0 bases, in that order; junction bases with no gene match: 5.

This rearrangement joins TRBV5-1 to TRBJ2-7, with TRBD1 identical over 9 bases. Germline trimming cut 4 bases from V and 4 bases from J; bases unmatched to any gene: 9. Per germline, CDR1 SGHRS and CDR2 YFSETQ. This CDR3 spans 15 amino acids. Written as DNA, the CDR3 is TGCGCCAGCAGCGTGGAGGGGACAGGGATGTACGAGCAGTACTTC. Its protein is CASSVEGTGMYEQYF.

V is TRBV5-1 and J is TRBJ2-3, with a tentative D call TRBD2 (5 bases). The V gene lost 5 bases and the J gene lost 1 base, with 8 bases spanning the gap. This CDR3 spans 13 amino acids. From germline, CDR1 is SGHRS and CDR2 YFSETQ. CDR3 amino acids: CASSFGGTDTQYF. The CDR3 nucleotides are TGCGCCAGCAGTTTCGGGGGCACAGATACGCAGTATTTT.

The chain uses TRBV5-5 and TRBJ1-6; possible D gene TRBD1, 6 bases. Germline loops: CDR1 SGHKS, CDR2 YYEKEE (reference sequence). This CDR3 has 16 residues. V lost 0 bases and J lost 7, with 14 bases in between. Written as DNA, the CDR3 is TGTGCCAGCAGCTTGGCCGCGGGGGCCCAAAATTCACCCCTCCACTTT. Translating gives CASSLAAGAQNSPLHF.

For this clone: Being one base from a much bigger clone, this may be a read error. Other DNA sequences within the sample encode an identical CDR3. V usage is TRBV2 and J usage is TRBJ1-5; possibly TRBD1 for D (6 bases). Germline V gene sequence: CDR1 SNHLY, CDR2 FYNNEI. This CDR3 comprises 15 residues. The CDR3 region is CASTPGGAENQPQHF. In DNA, the CDR3 is TGTGCCAGCACTCCCGGGGGGGCAGAAAATCAGCCTCAGCATTTT.

The genes are TRBV27 and TRBJ1-5, with no clear D. Trimming shortened V by 2 bases and J by 2 bases, and 10 bases separated the two germline ends. Germline V CDR1 and CDR2: MNHEY, SMNVEV (reference sequence). The CDR3 has 15 amino acids. The CDR3 region is CASSLGVLGNQPQHF. The CDR3 DNA reads TGTGCCAGCAGTTTAGGAGTCCTTGGCAATCAGCCCCAGCATTTT.

The genes are TRBV5-5 and TRBJ1-4, with D hard to call. V was clipped by 4 bases and J by 8 bases, with 15 bases between them. Germline CDR1 is SGHKS and CDR2 is YYEKEE (reference sequence). The CDR3 covers 14 residues. The CDR3: CASSEGYVEEKLFF. The CDR3 DNA reads TGTGCCAGCAGCGAAGGATACGTGGAGGAAAAACTGTTTTTT.

The chain carries TRBV7-7 and TRBJ2-5; TRBD2 agrees at 11 bases. CDR3 length: 15 residues. From germline, CDR1 is SSHAT and CDR2 FNYEAQ (reference sequence). V trimming: 0 bases; J trimming: 5 bases; junction bases outside the gene matches: 2. The chain's CDR3 is CASSLASGRGETQYF. CDR3 sequence (DNA): TGTGCCAGCAGCTTAGCTAGCGGGAGGGGGGAGACCCAGTACTTC.

This clone was seen only once. DNA for the CDR3: TGTGCCAGCAGCCTCCAGCCAGGGGCAGGTGAAGCTTTCTTT. As protein: CASSLQPGAGEAFF. This chain connects TRBV7-3 to TRBJ1-1, with D perhaps TRBD1 (6 bases). The V end lost 5 bases, the J end lost 7 bases, and 17 bases lay between the germline ends. CDR3 length: 14 amino acids. Germline values: CDR1 SGHTA, CDR2 FQGTGA.

This clone was seen only a few times. CDR3 loop: CASSENRGYGYTF. As DNA, the CDR3 is TGCGCCAGCAGTGAGAACAGGGGGTATGGCTACACCTTC. The chain couples TRBV10-1 to TRBJ1-2; TRBD1 agrees at 8 bases. With 2 bases clipped from V and 5 bases from J, the junction kept 1 base outside the gene matches. Germline lookup yields CDR1 WNHNN and CDR2 SYGVQD (reference sequence). This CDR3 is built from 13 residues.

The V call is TRBV5-4, the J call TRBJ1-4; no reliable D call. This CDR3 has 13 residues. The V gene's germline CDR1 is SGHNT and CDR2 YYREEE (reference sequence). V was cut by 5 bases and J by 8 bases, with 13 bases left in between. The CDR3 nucleotides read TGTGCCAGCAGACCGAATGAGAGGGAAAAACTGTTTTTT. Translation gives CASRPNEREKLFF.

V is TRBV15 and J is TRBJ1-6; D is unresolved. The CDR3 runs 15 residues. The germline V and J ends were trimmed by 2 bases and 6 bases, with 11 bases remaining between them. The germline V gene encodes CDR1 LNHNV and CDR2 YYDKDF (reference sequence). The CDR3 region has the DNA TGTGCCACCAGCAGACTGTTAGCTAGTAATTCACCCCTCCACTTT. This gives the protein CATSRLLASNSPLHF.